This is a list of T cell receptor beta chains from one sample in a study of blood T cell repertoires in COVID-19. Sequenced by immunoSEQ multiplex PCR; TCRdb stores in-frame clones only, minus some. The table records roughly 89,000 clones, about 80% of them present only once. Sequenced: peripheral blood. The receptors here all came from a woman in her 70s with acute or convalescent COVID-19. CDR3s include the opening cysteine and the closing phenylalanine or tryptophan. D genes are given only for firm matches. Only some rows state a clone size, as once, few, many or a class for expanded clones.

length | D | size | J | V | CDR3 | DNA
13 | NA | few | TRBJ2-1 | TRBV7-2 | CASSFRSYDEQFF | TGTGCCAGCAGCTTCCGAAGCTACGATGAGCAGTTCTTC
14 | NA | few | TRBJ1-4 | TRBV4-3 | CASSPQGVGEKLFF | TGCGCCAGCAGCCCCCAGGGTGTAGGTGAAAAACTGTTTTTT
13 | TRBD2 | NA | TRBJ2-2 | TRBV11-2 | CASAGGDTGELFF | TGTGCCAGCGCGGGGGGGGACACCGGGGAGCTGTTTTTT
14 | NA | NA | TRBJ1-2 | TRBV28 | CASSPMTARGGYTF | TGTGCCAGCAGTCCGATGACCGCCAGGGGAGGCTACACCTTC
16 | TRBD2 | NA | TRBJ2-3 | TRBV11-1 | CASSASSGGRTDTQYF | TGTGCCAGCAGCGCCTCTAGCGGGGGCCGCACAGATACGCAGTATTTT
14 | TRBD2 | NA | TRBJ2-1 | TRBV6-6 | CATLREGPRNEQFF | TGTGCCACGCTGCGGGAGGGCCCTCGGAATGAGCAGTTCTTC
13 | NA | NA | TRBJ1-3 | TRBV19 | CASNWAAGNTIYF | TGTGCCAGTAACTGGGCAGCCGGAAACACCATATATTTT
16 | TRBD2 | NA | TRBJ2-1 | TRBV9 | CASSVGGAPSGNEQFF | TGTGCCAGCAGCGTAGGAGGAGCGCCTAGCGGTAATGAGCAGTTCTTC
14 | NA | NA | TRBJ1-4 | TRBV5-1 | CASSLNRADEKLFF | TGCGCCAGCAGCTTGAACAGGGCGGACGAAAAACTGTTTTTT
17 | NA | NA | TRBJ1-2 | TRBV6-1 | CASSGGYLWTANYGYTF | TGTGCCAGCAGTGGGGGCTACCTCTGGACAGCTAACTATGGCTACACCTTC
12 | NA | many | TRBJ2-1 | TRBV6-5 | CASSHRGSEQFF | TGTGCCAGCAGCCATCGGGGGAGTGAGCAGTTCTTC
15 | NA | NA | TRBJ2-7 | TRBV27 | CASSLLGRISYEQYF | TGTGCCAGCAGTTTACTCGGCAGGATCTCCTACGAGCAGTACTTC
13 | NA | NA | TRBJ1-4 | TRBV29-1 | CSVGGATNEKLFF | TGCAGCGTCGGGGGGGCAACTAATGAAAAACTGTTTTTT
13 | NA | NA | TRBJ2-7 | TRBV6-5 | CASSSSRGSPQYF | TGTGCCAGCAGTTCCTCGCGAGGGAGTCCCCAGTACTTC
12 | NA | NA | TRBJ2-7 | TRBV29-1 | CSVGSVSYEQYF | TGCAGCGTTGGAAGCGTATCCTACGAGCAGTACTTC
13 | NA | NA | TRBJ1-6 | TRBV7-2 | CASSSFPLLFLHF | TGTGCCAGCAGCTCCTTCCCCCTCCTTTTTCTCCACTTT